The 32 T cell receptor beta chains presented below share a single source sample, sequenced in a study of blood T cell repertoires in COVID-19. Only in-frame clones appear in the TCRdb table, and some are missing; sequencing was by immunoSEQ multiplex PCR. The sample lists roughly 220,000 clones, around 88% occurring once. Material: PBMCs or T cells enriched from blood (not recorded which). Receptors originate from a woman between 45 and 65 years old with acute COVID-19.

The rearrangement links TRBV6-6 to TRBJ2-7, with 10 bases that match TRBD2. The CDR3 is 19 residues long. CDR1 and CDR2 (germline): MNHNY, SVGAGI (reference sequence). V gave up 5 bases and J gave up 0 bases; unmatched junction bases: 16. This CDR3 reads CASSRSGRLFSVYSYEQYF. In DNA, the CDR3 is TGTGCCAGCAGTCGTAGCGGGAGGTTATTTTCAGTGTACTCCTACGAGCAGTACTTC.

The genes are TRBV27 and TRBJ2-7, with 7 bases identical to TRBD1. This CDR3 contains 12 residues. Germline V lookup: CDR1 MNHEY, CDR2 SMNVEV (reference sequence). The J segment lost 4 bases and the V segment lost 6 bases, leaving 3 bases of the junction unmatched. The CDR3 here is CASRTGRYEQYF. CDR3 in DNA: TGTGCCAGCAGGACAGGGAGATACGAGCAGTACTTC.

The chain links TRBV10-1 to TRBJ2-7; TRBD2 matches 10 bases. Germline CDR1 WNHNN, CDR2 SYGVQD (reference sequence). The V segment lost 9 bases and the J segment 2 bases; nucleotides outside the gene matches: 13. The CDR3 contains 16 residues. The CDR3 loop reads CASYGIRTSGTYEQYF. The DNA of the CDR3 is TGCGCCAGTTATGGGATCCGGACTAGCGGAACCTACGAGCAGTACTTC.

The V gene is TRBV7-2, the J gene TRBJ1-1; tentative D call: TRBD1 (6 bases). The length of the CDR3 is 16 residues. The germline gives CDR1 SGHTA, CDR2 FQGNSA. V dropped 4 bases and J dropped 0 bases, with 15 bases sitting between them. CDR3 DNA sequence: TGTGCCAGCAGCTCCGGACAGTTGTCCCTGAACACTGAAGCTTTCTTT. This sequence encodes CASSSGQLSLNTEAFF.

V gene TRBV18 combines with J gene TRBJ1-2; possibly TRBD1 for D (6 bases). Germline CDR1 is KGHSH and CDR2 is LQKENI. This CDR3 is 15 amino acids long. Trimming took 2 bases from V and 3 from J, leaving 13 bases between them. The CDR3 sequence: CASSPIGTPHYGYTF. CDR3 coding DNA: TGTGCCAGCTCACCAATTGGGACACCCCACTATGGCTACACCTTC.

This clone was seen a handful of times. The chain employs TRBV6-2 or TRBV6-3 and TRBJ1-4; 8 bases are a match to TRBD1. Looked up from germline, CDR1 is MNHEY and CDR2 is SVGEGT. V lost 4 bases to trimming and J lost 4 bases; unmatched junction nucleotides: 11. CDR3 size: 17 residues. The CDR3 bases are TGTGCCAGCAGTTCATACCGACAGGGGACCAGTAATGAAAAACTGTTTTTT. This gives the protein CASSSYRQGTSNEKLFF.

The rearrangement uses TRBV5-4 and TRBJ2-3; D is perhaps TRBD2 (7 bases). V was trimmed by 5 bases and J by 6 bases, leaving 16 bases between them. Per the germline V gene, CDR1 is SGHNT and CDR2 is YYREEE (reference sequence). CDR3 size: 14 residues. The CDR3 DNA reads TGTGCCAGCAGAGGGGGGGGACTCGGCGATACGCAGTATTTT. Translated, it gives CASRGGGLGDTQYF. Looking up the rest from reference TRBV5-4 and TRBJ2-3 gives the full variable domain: ETGVTQSPTHLIKTRGQQVTLRCSSQSGHNTVSWYQQALGQGPQFIFQYYREEENGRGNFPPRFSGLQFPNYSSELNVNALELDDSALYLCASRGGGLGDTQYFGPGTRLTVL.

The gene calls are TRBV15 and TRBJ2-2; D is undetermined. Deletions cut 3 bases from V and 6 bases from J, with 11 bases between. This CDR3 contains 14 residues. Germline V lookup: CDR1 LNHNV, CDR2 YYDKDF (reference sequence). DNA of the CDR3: TGTGCCACCAGCAGGGTTACCCGAGCCGGGGAGCTGTTTTTT. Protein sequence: CATSRVTRAGELFF. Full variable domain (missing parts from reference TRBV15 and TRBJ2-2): DAMVIQNPRYQVTQFGKPVTLSCSQTLNHNVMYWYQQKSSQAPKLLFHYYDKDFNNEADTPDNFQSRRPNTSFCFLDIRSPGLGDTAMYLCATSRVTRAGELFFGEGSRLTVL.

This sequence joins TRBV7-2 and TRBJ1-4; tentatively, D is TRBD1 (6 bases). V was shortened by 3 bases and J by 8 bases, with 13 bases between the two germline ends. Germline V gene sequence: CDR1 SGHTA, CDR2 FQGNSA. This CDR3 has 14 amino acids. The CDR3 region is CASSFQQGAEKLFF. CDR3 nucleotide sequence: TGTGCCAGCAGCTTTCAACAGGGCGCGGAAAAACTGTTTTTT.

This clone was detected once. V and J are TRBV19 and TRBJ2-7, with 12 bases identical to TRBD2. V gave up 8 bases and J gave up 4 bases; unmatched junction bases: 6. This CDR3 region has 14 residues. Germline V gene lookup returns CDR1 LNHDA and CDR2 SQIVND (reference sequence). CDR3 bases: TGTGCCAGTGGACGGACTAGCGGGGAGTACGAGCAGTACTTC. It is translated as CASGRTSGEYEQYF.

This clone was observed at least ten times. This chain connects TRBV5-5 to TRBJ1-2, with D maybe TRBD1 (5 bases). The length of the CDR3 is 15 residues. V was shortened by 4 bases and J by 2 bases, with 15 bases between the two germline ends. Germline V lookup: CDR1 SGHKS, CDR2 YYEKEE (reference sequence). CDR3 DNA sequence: TGTGCCAGCAGCATCGGGGTCGGGGGGAACTATGGCTACACCTTC. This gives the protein CASSIGVGGNYGYTF.

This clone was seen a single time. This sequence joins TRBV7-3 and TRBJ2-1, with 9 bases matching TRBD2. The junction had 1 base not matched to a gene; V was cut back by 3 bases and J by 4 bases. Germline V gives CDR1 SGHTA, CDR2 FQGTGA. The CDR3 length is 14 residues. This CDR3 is CASSFLAGYNEQFF. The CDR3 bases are TGTGCCAGCAGCTTTCTAGCGGGGTACAATGAGCAGTTCTTC.

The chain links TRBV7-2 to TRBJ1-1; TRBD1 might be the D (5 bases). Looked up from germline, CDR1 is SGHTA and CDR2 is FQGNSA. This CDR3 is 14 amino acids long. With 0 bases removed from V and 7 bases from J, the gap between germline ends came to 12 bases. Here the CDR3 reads CASSLATRQFEAFF. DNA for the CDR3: TGTGCCAGCAGCTTAGCGACCCGACAGTTTGAAGCTTTCTTT.

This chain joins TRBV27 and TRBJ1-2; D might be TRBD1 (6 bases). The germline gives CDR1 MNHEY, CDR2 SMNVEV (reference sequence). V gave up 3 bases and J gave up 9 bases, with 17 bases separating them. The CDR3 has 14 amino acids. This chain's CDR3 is CASSFLQGRISYTF. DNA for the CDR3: TGTGCCAGCAGTTTTCTACAGGGTCGGATAAGCTACACCTTC.

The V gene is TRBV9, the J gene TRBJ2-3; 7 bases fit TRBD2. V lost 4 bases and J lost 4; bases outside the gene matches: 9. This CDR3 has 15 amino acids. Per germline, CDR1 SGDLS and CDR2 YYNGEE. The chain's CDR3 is CASSPVGGSADTQYF. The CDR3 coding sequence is TGTGCCAGCAGCCCCGTGGGGGGGAGCGCAGATACGCAGTATTTT.

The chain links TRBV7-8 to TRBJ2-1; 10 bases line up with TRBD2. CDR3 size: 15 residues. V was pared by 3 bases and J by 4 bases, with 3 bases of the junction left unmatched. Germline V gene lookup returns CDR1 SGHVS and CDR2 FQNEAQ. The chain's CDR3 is CASSFRAGGYNEQFF. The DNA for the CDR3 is TGTGCCAGCAGCTTTCGAGCGGGAGGGTACAATGAGCAGTTCTTC.

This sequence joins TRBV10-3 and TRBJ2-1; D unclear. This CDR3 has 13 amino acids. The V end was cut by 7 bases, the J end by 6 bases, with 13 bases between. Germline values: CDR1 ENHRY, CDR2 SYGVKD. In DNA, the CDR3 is TGTGCCATCACCCCAAGCCCCCCCAATGAGCAGTTCTTC. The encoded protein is CAITPSPPNEQFF.

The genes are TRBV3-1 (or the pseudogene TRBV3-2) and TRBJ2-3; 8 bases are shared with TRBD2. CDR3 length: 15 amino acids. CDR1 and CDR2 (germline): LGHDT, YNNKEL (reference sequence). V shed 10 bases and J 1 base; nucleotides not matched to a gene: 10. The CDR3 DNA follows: TGTGCCAACCAGTTAAGGCGGGGGGGCACAGATACGCAGTATTTT. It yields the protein CANQLRRGGTDTQYF.

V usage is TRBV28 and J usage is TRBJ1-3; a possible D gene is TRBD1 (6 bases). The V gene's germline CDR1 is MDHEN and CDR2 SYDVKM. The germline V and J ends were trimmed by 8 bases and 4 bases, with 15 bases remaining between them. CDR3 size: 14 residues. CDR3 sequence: CASAPTGLGNTIYF. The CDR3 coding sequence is TGTGCCAGCGCTCCTACAGGGCTCGGAAACACCATATATTTT.

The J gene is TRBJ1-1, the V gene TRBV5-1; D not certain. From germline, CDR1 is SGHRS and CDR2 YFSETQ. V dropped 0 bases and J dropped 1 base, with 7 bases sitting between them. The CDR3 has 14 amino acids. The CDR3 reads CASSLAPGNTEAFF. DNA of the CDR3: TGCGCCAGCAGCTTGGCCCCGGGGAACACTGAAGCTTTCTTT.

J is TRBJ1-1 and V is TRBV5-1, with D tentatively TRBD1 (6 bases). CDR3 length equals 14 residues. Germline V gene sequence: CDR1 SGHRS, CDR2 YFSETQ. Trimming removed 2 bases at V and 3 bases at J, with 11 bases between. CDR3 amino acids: CASSFGGLDTEAFF. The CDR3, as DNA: TGCGCCAGCAGCTTCGGGGGGCTGGACACTGAAGCTTTCTTT.

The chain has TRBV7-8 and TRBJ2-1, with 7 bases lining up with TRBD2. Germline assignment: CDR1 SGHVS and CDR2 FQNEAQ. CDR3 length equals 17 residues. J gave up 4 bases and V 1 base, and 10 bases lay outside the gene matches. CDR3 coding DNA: TGTGCCAGCAGCTTAGGGCGTTCGGTCGGGGGGTACAATGAGCAGTTCTTC. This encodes CASSLGRSVGGYNEQFF.

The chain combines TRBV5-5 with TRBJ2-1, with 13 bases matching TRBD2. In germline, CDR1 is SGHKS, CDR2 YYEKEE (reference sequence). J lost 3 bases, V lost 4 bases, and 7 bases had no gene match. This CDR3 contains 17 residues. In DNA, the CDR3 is TGTGCCAGCAGCCCCAGACTAGCGGGAGGTTACTACAATGAGCAGTTCTTC. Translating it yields CASSPRLAGGYYNEQFF.

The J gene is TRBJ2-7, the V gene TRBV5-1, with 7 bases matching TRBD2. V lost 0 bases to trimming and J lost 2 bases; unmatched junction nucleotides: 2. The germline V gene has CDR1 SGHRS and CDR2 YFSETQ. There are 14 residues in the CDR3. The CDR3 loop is CASSLASGPYEQYF. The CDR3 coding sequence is TGCGCCAGCAGCTTGGCTAGCGGACCCTACGAGCAGTACTTC.

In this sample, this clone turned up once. The CDR3 DNA sequence: TGTGCCAGCAGTTACACAGGCGTCTACGAGCAGTACTTC. It is translated as CASSYTGVYEQYF. The V and J genes are TRBV6-5 and TRBJ2-7; D perhaps matches TRBD1 (5 bases). V lost 2 bases and J lost 3, with 8 bases in between. CDR3 length equals 13 residues. The germline V gene encodes CDR1 MNHEY and CDR2 SVGAGI.

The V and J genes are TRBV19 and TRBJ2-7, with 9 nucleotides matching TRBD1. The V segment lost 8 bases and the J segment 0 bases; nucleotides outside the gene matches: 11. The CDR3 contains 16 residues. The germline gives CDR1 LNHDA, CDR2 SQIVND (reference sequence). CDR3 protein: CASSTTGQGLSYEQYF. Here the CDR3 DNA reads TGTGCCAGTTCTACCACAGGACAGGGGCTCTCCTACGAGCAGTACTTC.

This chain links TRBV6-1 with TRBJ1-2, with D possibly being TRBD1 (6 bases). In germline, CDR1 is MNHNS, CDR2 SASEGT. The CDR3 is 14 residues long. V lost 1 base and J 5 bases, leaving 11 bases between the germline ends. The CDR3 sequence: CASSEDGTFYGYTF. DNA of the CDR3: TGTGCCAGCAGTGAAGACGGGACATTTTATGGCTACACCTTC.

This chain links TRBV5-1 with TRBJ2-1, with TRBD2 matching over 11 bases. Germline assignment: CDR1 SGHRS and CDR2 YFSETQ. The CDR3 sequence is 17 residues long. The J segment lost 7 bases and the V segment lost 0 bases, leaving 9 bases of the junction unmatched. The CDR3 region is CASSLVSSGRSLNEQFF. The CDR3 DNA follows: TGCGCCAGCAGCTTGGTGTCTAGCGGGAGGAGTTTAAATGAGCAGTTCTTC.

The CDR3 DNA sequence: TGCGCCAGCAGCCTATGGGGGACAGACTACGAGCAGTACTTC. Protein: CASSLWGTDYEQYF. The gene calls are TRBV5-1 and TRBJ2-7, with 7 positions matching TRBD1. With 4 bases clipped from V and 3 bases from J, the junction kept 7 bases outside the gene matches. The CDR3 consists of 14 residues. Germline CDR1 is SGHRS and CDR2 is YFSETQ.

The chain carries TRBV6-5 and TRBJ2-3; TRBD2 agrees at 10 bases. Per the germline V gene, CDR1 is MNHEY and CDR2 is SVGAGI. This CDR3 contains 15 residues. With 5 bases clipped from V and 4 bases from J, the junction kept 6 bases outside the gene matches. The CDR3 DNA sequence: TGTGCCAGCAGTCCTAGCGGGAGCGCCGCAGATACGCAGTATTTT. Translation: CASSPSGSAADTQYF.

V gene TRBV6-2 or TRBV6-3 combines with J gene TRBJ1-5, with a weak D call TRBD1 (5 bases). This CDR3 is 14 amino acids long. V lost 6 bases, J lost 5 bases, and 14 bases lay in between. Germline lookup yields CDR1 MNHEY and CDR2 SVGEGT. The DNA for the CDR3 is TGTGCCAGCAGACCTGGACATACACATCAGCCCCAGCATTTT. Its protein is CASRPGHTHQPQHF.

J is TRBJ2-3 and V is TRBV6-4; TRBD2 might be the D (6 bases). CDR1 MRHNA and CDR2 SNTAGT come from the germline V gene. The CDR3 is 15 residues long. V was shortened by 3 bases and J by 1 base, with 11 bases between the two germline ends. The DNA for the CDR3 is TGTGCCAGCAGTGAAGGGCGGGATGGCACAGATACGCAGTATTTT. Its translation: CASSEGRDGTDTQYF.